These 10 T cell receptor beta chains share one sample of origin, sequenced in a study of early T cells in non-severe SARS-CoV-2 infection. TCRdb passed the 5' RACE reads through MiXCR, listing each CDR3 protein once. Here the sample spans over 55,000 distinct CDR3 sequences, around 12% being singletons. The source material was whole blood. The receptor source for this set is an adult who was a healthcare worker with PCR-confirmed SARS-CoV-2 infection or an uninfected control (not recorded which).

Turning to this clonotype: This may stem from a read error, because a much larger clone lies one nucleotide away. The chain couples TRBV10-3 to TRBJ1-1; the match to TRBD1 covers 10 bases. J lost 3 bases, V lost 8 bases, and 6 bases had no gene match. In germline, CDR1 is ENHRY, CDR2 SYGVKD. This CDR3 region has 14 residues. The CDR3 loop reads CAIGLGQGDTEAFF. In DNA, the CDR3 is TGTGCCATCGGCCTAGGACAGGGGGACACTGAAGCTTTCTTT.

This clonotype was detected ten times or more. The chain couples TRBV5-1 to TRBJ1-4; 10 bases match TRBD1. In germline, CDR1 is SGHRS, CDR2 YFSETQ. The CDR3 spans 16 residues. V lost 0 bases, J lost 3 bases, and 2 bases stayed unmatched. Here the CDR3 DNA reads TGCGCCAGCAGCTTGGCAGGACAGGGGGCTAATGAAAAACTGTTTTTT. Its protein product is CASSLAGQGANEKLFF.

This clonotype occurred many times. The chain employs TRBV11-3 and TRBJ2-1; D unclear. Germline V lookup: CDR1 SGHNT, CDR2 YENEEA. Trimming stripped 7 bases from V and 4 bases from J, with 11 bases between. There are 13 residues in the CDR3. The CDR3 bases are TGTGCCAGCACTATTACAGATTACAATGAGCAGTTCTTC. Its protein is CASTITDYNEQFF.

The V and J genes are TRBV14 and TRBJ1-1; D not resolved. Per the germline V gene, CDR1 is SGHDN and CDR2 is FVKESK. This CDR3 contains 15 residues. V shed 1 base and J shed 3 bases, with 12 bases lying between them. The CDR3 here is CASSQGPLVYTEAFF. For the CDR3, the DNA is TGTGCCAGCAGCCAAGGGCCCCTCGTTTACACTGAAGCTTTCTTT. The whole variable domain, filled in from reference TRBV14 and TRBJ1-1, reads EAGVTQFPSHSVIEKGQTVTLRCDPISGHDNLYWYRRVMGKEIKFLLHFVKESKQDESGMPNNRFLAERTGGTYSTLKVQPAELEDSGVYFCASSQGPLVYTEAFFGQGTRLTVV.

Ten or more counts support this clonotype. The CDR3 DNA follows: TGTGCCAGCAGCCTTAGGGAGACTAGCGGGAGGTATTTT. Protein sequence: CASSLRETSGRYF. The V gene is TRBV14, the J gene TRBJ2-3; 12 bases match TRBD2. V shed 4 bases and J 14 bases; nucleotides not matched to a gene: 7. The CDR3 has 13 amino acids. Germline CDR1 reads SGHDN; CDR2 reads FVKESK.

This clonotype has ten or more counts. The chain recombines TRBV5-1 with TRBJ2-2; no reliable D call. The V gene lost 4 bases and the J gene lost 1 base, with 17 bases spanning the gap. Germline CDR1 is SGHRS and CDR2 is YFSETQ. CDR3 size: 17 residues. CDR3 residues: CASSPVVGPLNTGELFF. The CDR3 region has the DNA TGCGCCAGCAGCCCAGTGGTAGGTCCCCTGAACACCGGGGAGCTGTTTTTT.

Ten or more counts support this clonotype. The rearrangement joins TRBV28 to TRBJ1-2; 7 bases line up with TRBD1. Trimming took 5 bases from V and 8 from J; bases not matched to a gene: 5. From germline, CDR1 is MDHEN and CDR2 SYDVKM. The CDR3 spans 12 residues. The CDR3 sequence: CASSIPTGGYTF. CDR3 nucleotide sequence: TGTGCCAGCAGTATACCGACAGGGGGCTACACCTTC.

This clonotype has only a few counts. The V call is TRBV20-1, the J call TRBJ1-1; D is undetermined. The ends were cut back, 8 bases at V and 1 base at J, with 11 bases in the middle. The germline V gene encodes CDR1 DFQATT and CDR2 SNEGSKA (reference sequence). CDR3 length: 12 amino acids. CDR3 protein: CSPKSGNTEAFF. The CDR3 DNA reads as TGCAGTCCTAAATCAGGGAACACTGAAGCTTTCTTT.

This clonotype has a handful of counts. This chain joins TRBV5-1 and TRBJ2-1; no definite D call. The germline CDR1 and CDR2 sequences are SGHRS and YFSETQ. The CDR3 covers 11 residues. V gave up 7 bases and J gave up 8 bases, with 10 bases separating them. CDR3 loop: CASSDLDEQFF. The CDR3 DNA sequence: TGCGCCAGCTCGGACCTCGATGAGCAGTTCTTC.

This clonotype appeared a few times. The chain employs TRBV25-1 and TRBJ1-1, with a tentative D call TRBD1 (5 bases). The CDR3 runs 16 residues. Trimming removed 1 base from V and 5 bases from J, with 17 bases in between. CDR1 and CDR2 from the germline V gene are MGHDK and SYGVNS. In DNA, the CDR3 is TGTGCCAGCAGTGAATTTGGGTCGGGGCGACGGACTGAAGCTTTCTTT. This gives the protein CASSEFGSGRRTEAFF.